The 32 T cell receptor beta chains below come from one sample, sequenced in a study of Graves' ophthalmopathy and Graves' hyperthyroidism. RNA transcripts were the source from which TCR beta CDR3 regions were amplified. After a first-round RT-PCR with HTBI primers, a second-round multiplex PCR was run. TCRdb recomputed calls from the multiplex PCR reads with MiXCR, one row per CDR3 protein. The repertoire holds about 550,000 distinct CDR3 sequences, with 39% as singletons. The sample was peripheral blood or thyroid tissue (not recorded which). Receptor source: an adult man with Graves' hyperthyroidism.

This clonotype was observed many times. The V and J genes are TRBV2 and TRBJ1-2; D not certain. Trimming pared 2 bases from V and 6 bases from J, leaving 10 bases between. Per germline, CDR1 SNHLY and CDR2 FYNNEI. This CDR3 has 13 residues. The CDR3 is CASSELGLDGYTF. The CDR3 region has the DNA TGTGCCAGCAGTGAACTGGGGTTGGATGGCTACACCTTC.

As DNA, the CDR3 is TGTGCCAGCAGCTACGGGACAGGGGTCGGCGGGGCCTCATTAGATGGCTACACCTTC. It encodes CASSYGTGVGGASLDGYTF. The V and J genes are TRBV7-6 and TRBJ1-2, with TRBD1 matching 10 bases. V was pared by 4 bases and J by 6 bases, with 20 bases of the junction left unmatched. Germline V lookup: CDR1 SGHVS, CDR2 FNYEAQ. This CDR3 has 19 amino acids.

The V call is TRBV27, the J call TRBJ1-6, with 11 bases identical to TRBD1. With V trimmed by 1 base and J by 8 bases, 7 bases remained unmatched. Germline-derived CDR1 and CDR2 are MNHEY and SMNVEV (reference sequence). The CDR3 consists of 17 residues. CDR3 nucleotides: TGTGCCAGCAGTTTATTTCAAACGGGACAGGGGGATTCACCCCTCCACTTT. This codes for CASSLFQTGQGDSPLHF.

CDR3 DNA: TGTGCTAGTGGTCCCCAGTCCCCGAGTCCCACCGGGGAGCTGTTTTTT. It codes for CASGPQSPSPTGELFF. The V and J genes are TRBV12-5 and TRBJ2-2; D unclear. Germline V gives CDR1 LGHNT, CDR2 FRNRAP. The ends were cut back, 5 bases at V and 4 bases at J, with 17 bases in the middle. CDR3 length: 16 amino acids.

In this sample, this clonotype turned up many times. The V call is TRBV9, the J call TRBJ2-7, with TRBD1 matching over 8 bases. Per the germline V gene, CDR1 is SGDLS and CDR2 is YYNGEE. V lost 0 bases and J lost 0; bases outside the gene matches: 8. CDR3 length: 17 residues. The CDR3 sequence: CASSVEGWGTGSYEQYF. The DNA of the CDR3 is TGTGCCAGCAGCGTAGAAGGTTGGGGGACAGGCTCCTACGAGCAGTACTTC.

This clonotype was counted ten times or more. The J gene is TRBJ2-7, the V gene TRBV20-1, with D perhaps matching TRBD1 or TRBD2 (5 bases each). V was clipped by 0 bases and J by 3 bases, with 9 bases between them. The CDR3 has 13 amino acids. Per the germline V gene, CDR1 is DFQATT and CDR2 is SNEGSKA (reference sequence). In nucleotides, the CDR3 is TGCAGTGCTAGAGATCCGGGACGCTACGAGCAGTACTTC. It encodes CSARDPGRYEQYF.

Concerning this clonotype itself: A much larger clone differs by one base, so this may be a read error. It is unclear where the CDR3 begins or ends on the DNA, so no DNA is shown, and the CDR3 is as TCRdb lists it. The CDR3 protein is CSAGRGQEIYGCTF. J is TRBJ1-2 and V is TRBV20-1; TRBD1, the table's D call, lacks a check against the DNA. The CDR3 length is 14 residues, termini included. Germline lookup yields CDR1 DFQATT and CDR2 SNEGSKA (reference sequence).

The chain is built from TRBV4-2 and TRBJ2-7, with 13 bases lining up with TRBD2. Germline CDR1 is LGHNA and CDR2 is YNFKEQ. V shed 4 bases and J 6 bases; nucleotides not matched to a gene: 9. The CDR3 totals 16 residues. The CDR3 sequence is CASSPTGLAGDREQYF. Here the CDR3 DNA reads TGTGCCAGCAGCCCTACAGGACTAGCGGGAGATCGCGAGCAGTACTTC.

This chain joins TRBV12-3 or TRBV12-4 and TRBJ2-1; D could derive from TRBD1 or TRBD2 (6 bases each). V gave up 8 bases and J gave up 1 base, with 12 bases separating them. This CDR3 contains 14 residues. The CDR3 here is CASQRGESYNEQFF. The CDR3 nucleotides read TGTGCCAGCCAAAGGGGGGAGTCCTACAATGAGCAGTTCTTC.

This clonotype has a count of ten or more. The chain has TRBV5-5 and TRBJ1-2; D gene unclear. The germline gives CDR1 SGHKS, CDR2 YYEKEE (reference sequence). Trimming cost V 4 bases and J 5 bases, with 9 bases left between them. The CDR3 is 12 residues long. The CDR3 reads CASSEDFYGYTF. CDR3 coding DNA: TGTGCCAGCAGCGAGGACTTTTATGGCTACACCTTC.

This clonotype was observed a few times. The genes are TRBV6-5 and TRBJ1-4; perhaps TRBD1 as D (6 bases). From germline, CDR1 is MNHEY and CDR2 SVGAGI. V gave up 7 bases and J gave up 6 bases, with 12 bases separating them. The CDR3 sequence is 13 residues long. The CDR3: CASMGAQDEKLFF. CDR3 bases: TGTGCCAGCATGGGGGCGCAGGATGAAAAACTGTTTTTT.

The chain joins TRBV2 to TRBJ1-4; no clear D. CDR1 SNHLY and CDR2 FYNNEI come from the germline V gene. The V end lost 3 bases, the J end lost 0 bases, and 5 bases lay between the germline ends. The CDR3 has 14 residues. The CDR3 spells CASSEAATNEKLFF. The DNA of the CDR3 is TGTGCCAGCAGTGAGGCGGCAACTAATGAAAAACTGTTTTTT.

This clonotype was detected ten times or more. The chain carries TRBV29-1 and TRBJ2-7, with D unclear. Trimming removed 7 bases from V and 6 bases from J, with 16 bases in between. The CDR3 runs to 12 residues. CDR1 and CDR2 (germline): SQVTM, ANQGSEA. The CDR3 DNA sequence: TGCAGCGCATCCCGGGTGGGATCCGAGCAGTACTTC. Translation: CSASRVGSEQYF.

Many counts were recorded for this clonotype. The chain joins TRBV6-6 to TRBJ2-5; weak D call: TRBD2 (6 bases). Trimming stripped 2 bases from V and 2 bases from J, with 15 bases between. Germline CDR1 is MNHNY and CDR2 is SVGAGI (reference sequence). The CDR3 extends over 16 amino acids. CDR3 loop: CASSYHEGGDQETQYF. The CDR3 DNA sequence: TGTGCCAGCAGTTACCACGAGGGAGGAGATCAAGAGACCCAGTACTTC.

This clonotype has more than one count but fewer than ten. The V gene is TRBV24-1, the J gene TRBJ2-1, with D unclear. This CDR3 comprises 13 residues. V was clipped by 3 bases and J by 4 bases, with 6 bases between them. Germline loops: CDR1 KGHDR, CDR2 SFDVKD. This CDR3 reads CATSDGVYNEQFF. Here the CDR3 DNA reads TGTGCCACCAGTGATGGGGTGTACAATGAGCAGTTCTTC.

The J gene is TRBJ2-7, the V gene TRBV29-1; 7 positions match TRBD1. The CDR3 extends over 12 amino acids. The V gene's germline CDR1 is SQVTM and CDR2 ANQGSEA. Losses at the gene ends were 8 bases for V and 0 bases for J; bases not matched to a gene: 4. The CDR3 here is CSPTGASYEQYF. In DNA form, the CDR3 reads TGCAGCCCCACAGGGGCCTCCTACGAGCAGTACTTC.

This clonotype came up many times. This chain connects TRBV12-3 or TRBV12-4 to TRBJ1-2; D unresolved. The V end was cut by 5 bases, the J end by 2 bases, with 12 bases between. The CDR3 has 14 amino acids. The CDR3 DNA sequence: TGTGCCAGCAGTCCCATCCGGGGAAACTATGGCTACACCTTC. Protein product: CASSPIRGNYGYTF.

This clonotype was counted many times. The chain employs TRBV7-6 and TRBJ1-2; D is possibly TRBD1 (5 bases). Germline V lookup: CDR1 SGHVS, CDR2 FNYEAQ. The ends were cut back, 6 bases at V and 7 bases at J, with 15 bases in the middle. This CDR3 spans 13 amino acids. The DNA for the CDR3 is TGTGCCAGCAGTCTTACGCAGGGTCGTGGCTACACCTTC. This translates into CASSLTQGRGYTF.

This clonotype has a count of ten or more. The CDR3, as DNA: TGTGCCAGCAGCCCCCCAGGACAGGGCCCTTTGTTCTTT. Translated, it gives CASSPPGQGPLFF. The chain combines TRBV5-8 with TRBJ1-1, with 8 bases lining up with TRBD1. CDR1 and CDR2 (germline): SGHTS, YDEGEE. V lost 4 bases and J lost 14; bases outside the gene matches: 13. CDR3 length: 13 residues.

The J gene is TRBJ2-1, the V gene TRBV10-3, with 9 bases lining up with TRBD2. The CDR3 has 15 residues. V shed 3 bases and J 3 bases; nucleotides not matched to a gene: 3. The V gene's germline CDR1 is ENHRY and CDR2 SYGVKD. In DNA, the CDR3 is TGTGCCATCAGTGACGTGCGGGAGGGCTACAATGAGCAGTTCTTC. Its protein product is CAISDVREGYNEQFF.

Note on this clonotype: This may stem from a read error, because a much larger clone lies one nucleotide away. The rearrangement links TRBV12-3 or TRBV12-4 to TRBJ1-3, with unresolved D. The CDR3 extends over 16 amino acids. In DNA, the CDR3 is TGTGCCAGCAGTGCAGACCGTACCTGGCGTGGAGACACCATATATTTT. As protein: CASSADRTWRGDTIYF.

This sequence joins TRBV9 and TRBJ2-1; 11 bases line up with TRBD1. The CDR3 has 16 amino acids. Germline V CDR1 and CDR2: SGDLS, YYNGEE. Germline trimming cut 4 bases from V and 8 bases from J; bases unmatched to any gene: 11. This CDR3 reads CASSTPGTGGFDEQFF. The CDR3 DNA follows: TGTGCCAGCAGCACCCCCGGGACAGGGGGTTTCGATGAGCAGTTCTTC. Based on the CDR3 plus reference TRBV9 and TRBJ2-1, the full variable domain is DSGVTQTPKHLITATGQRVTLRCSPRSGDLSVYWYQQSLDQGLQFLIQYYNGEERAKGNILERFSAQQFPDLHSELNLSSLELGDSALYFCASSTPGTGGFDEQFFGPGTRLTVL.

This clonotype was found many times. V and J are TRBV6-5 and TRBJ2-5, with 7 positions matching TRBD1. The CDR3 loop spans 11 amino acids. Trimming took 8 bases from V and 6 from J; bases not matched to a gene: 3. The germline CDR1 and CDR2 sequences are MNHEY and SVGAGI. CDR3 amino acids: CASGTVKTQYF. In nucleotides, the CDR3 is TGTGCCAGCGGGACAGTTAAGACCCAGTACTTC.

This clonotype was seen many times. The V call is TRBV7-9, the J call TRBJ1-1; D is possibly TRBD1 (6 bases). Germline values: CDR1 SEHNR, CDR2 FQNEAQ (reference sequence). Trimming pared 8 bases from V and 10 bases from J, leaving 23 bases between. This CDR3 spans 14 amino acids. Here the CDR3 reads CASDPRPTGFGAFF. The CDR3, as DNA: TGTGCCAGCGACCCCCGCCCCACAGGGTTCGGAGCTTTCTTT.

Details on this clonotype: An end of the junction does not agree with germline; a read error may underlie this. This rearrangement joins TRBV28 to TRBJ2-7; 8 bases map to TRBD1. The CDR3 runs to 9 residues. CDR1 is MDHEN, CDR2 SYDVKM, per germline. The CDR3 DNA follows: TGTGCCAGCAGTGTGGGACAGGACTTC. Its translation: CASSVGQDF.

The sample holds a few counts of this clonotype. The rearrangement links TRBV6-5 to TRBJ2-7; D uncertain. Germline loops: CDR1 MNHEY, CDR2 SVGAGI. The V end lost 4 bases, the J end lost 3 bases, and 10 bases lay between the germline ends. The CDR3 sequence is 13 residues long. CDR3 in amino acids: CASSSPGLYEQYF. CDR3 nucleotide sequence: TGTGCCAGCAGTTCACCGGGTCTCTACGAGCAGTACTTC.

This clonotype was counted only a few times. The chain joins TRBV27 to TRBJ2-7; 8 nucleotides line up with TRBD1. With 7 bases clipped from V and 0 bases from J, the junction kept 5 bases outside the gene matches. The CDR3 loop spans 14 amino acids. In germline, CDR1 is MNHEY, CDR2 SMNVEV (reference sequence). The CDR3 loop is CASTRTGSSYEQYF. The CDR3 nucleotides read TGTGCCAGCACGAGGACAGGGAGCTCCTACGAGCAGTACTTC.

A few counts support this clonotype. The chain has TRBV28 and TRBJ1-2; 9 positions agree with TRBD1. The germline V gene encodes CDR1 MDHEN and CDR2 SYDVKM. The CDR3 is 15 residues long. The J segment lost 13 bases and the V segment lost 3 bases, leaving 15 bases of the junction unmatched. The CDR3 coding sequence is TGTGCCAGCAGTTTTAGGTACGGGGACAGGGCTCCTACCACCTTC. It translates to CASSFRYGDRAPTTF.

This clonotype appeared a few times. The CDR3 nucleotides read TGTGCCAGCAGCTCTGGGGGGGCGAATGATGGCTACACCTTC. It is translated as CASSSGGANDGYTF. V is TRBV5-5 and J is TRBJ1-2; possibly TRBD1 for D (6 bases). The CDR3 is 14 amino acids. Trimming cost V 3 bases and J 6 bases, with 15 bases left between them. The germline CDR1 and CDR2 sequences are SGHKS and YYEKEE (reference sequence).

This clonotype was seen repeatedly, ten times or more. This chain uses TRBV29-1 with TRBJ1-5; D unresolved. The ends were cut back, 5 bases at V and 5 bases at J, with 13 bases in the middle. This CDR3 is 13 amino acids long. Germline CDR1 SQVTM, CDR2 ANQGSEA. CDR3 loop: CSVRLTIDQPQHF. The DNA for the CDR3 is TGCAGCGTTCGACTCACCATTGATCAGCCCCAGCATTTT.

This chain links TRBV29-1 with TRBJ1-1; a possible D gene is TRBD1 (6 bases). Looked up from germline, CDR1 is SQVTM and CDR2 is ANQGSEA. With 8 bases removed from V and 0 bases from J, the gap between germline ends came to 13 bases. There are 13 residues in the CDR3. The CDR3 coding sequence is TGCAGCCGGGACAATCTTCTGAACACTGAAGCTTTCTTT. It encodes CSRDNLLNTEAFF.

The V call is TRBV3-1, the J call TRBJ2-7; D tentatively fits TRBD1 or TRBD2 (5 bases each). The CDR3 covers 15 residues. V was pared by 2 bases and J by 3 bases, with 14 bases between. The germline V gene encodes CDR1 LGHDT and CDR2 YNNKEL (reference sequence). In DNA form, the CDR3 reads TGTGCCAGCAGCCAAATCGGGGCTAGATTCTACGAGCAGTACTTC. Translation gives CASSQIGARFYEQYF.